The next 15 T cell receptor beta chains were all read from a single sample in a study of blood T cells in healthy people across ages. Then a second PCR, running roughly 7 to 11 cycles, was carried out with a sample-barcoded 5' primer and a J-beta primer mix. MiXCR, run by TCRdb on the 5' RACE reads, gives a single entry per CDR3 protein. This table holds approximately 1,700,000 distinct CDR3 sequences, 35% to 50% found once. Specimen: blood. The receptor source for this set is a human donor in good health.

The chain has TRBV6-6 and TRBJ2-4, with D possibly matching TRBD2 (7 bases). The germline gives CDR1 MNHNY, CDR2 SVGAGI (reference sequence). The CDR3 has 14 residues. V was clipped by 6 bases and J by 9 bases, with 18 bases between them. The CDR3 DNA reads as TGTGCCAGCAGCCTCGGGGGGCGGAGGGGCATTCAGTACTTC. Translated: CASSLGGRRGIQYF.

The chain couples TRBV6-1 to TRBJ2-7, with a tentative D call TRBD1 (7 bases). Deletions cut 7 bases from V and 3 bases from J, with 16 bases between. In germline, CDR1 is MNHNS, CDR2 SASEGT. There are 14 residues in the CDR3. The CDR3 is CASMEGTAGYEQYF. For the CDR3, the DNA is TGTGCCAGCATGGAAGGGACAGCGGGCTACGAGCAGTACTTC.

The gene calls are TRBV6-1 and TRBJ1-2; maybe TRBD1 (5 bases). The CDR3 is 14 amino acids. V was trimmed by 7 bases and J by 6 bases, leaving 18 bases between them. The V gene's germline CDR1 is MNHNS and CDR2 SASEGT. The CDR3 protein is CASNERGSHNGYTF. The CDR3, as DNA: TGTGCCAGCAACGAACGGGGGTCCCACAATGGCTACACCTTC.

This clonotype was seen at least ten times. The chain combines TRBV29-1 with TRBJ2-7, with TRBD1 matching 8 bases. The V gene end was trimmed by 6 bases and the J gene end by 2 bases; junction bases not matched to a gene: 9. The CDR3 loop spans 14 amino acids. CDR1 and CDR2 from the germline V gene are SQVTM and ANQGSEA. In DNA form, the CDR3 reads TGCAGCGTAGCACAGGGGGTTCCTACCTACGAGCAGTACTTC. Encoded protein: CSVAQGVPTYEQYF.

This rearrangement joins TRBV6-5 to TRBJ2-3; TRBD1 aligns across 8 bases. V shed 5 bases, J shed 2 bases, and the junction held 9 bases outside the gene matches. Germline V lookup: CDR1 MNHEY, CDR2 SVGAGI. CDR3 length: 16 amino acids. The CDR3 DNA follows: TGTGCCAGCAGTCGCATAACCAGGGGGCCCACAGATACGCAGTATTTT. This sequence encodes CASSRITRGPTDTQYF.

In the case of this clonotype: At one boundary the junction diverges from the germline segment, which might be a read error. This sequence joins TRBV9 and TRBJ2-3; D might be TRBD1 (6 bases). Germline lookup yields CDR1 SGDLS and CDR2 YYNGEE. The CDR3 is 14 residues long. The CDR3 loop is CASSGQVGTDTRYF. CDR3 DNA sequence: TGTGCCAGCAGCGGACAGGTTGGCACAGATACGCGGTATTTT. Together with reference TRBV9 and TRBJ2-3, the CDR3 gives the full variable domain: DSGVTQTPKHLITATGQRVTLRCSPRSGDLSVYWYQQSLDQGLQFLIQYYNGEERAKGNILERFSAQQFPDLHSELNLSSLELGDSALYFCASSGQVGTDTRYFGPGTRLTVL.

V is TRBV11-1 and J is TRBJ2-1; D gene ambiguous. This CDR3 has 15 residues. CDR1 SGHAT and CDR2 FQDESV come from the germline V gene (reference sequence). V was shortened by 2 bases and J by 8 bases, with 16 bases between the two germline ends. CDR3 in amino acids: CASSLMGGPRDEQFF. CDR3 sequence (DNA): TGTGCCAGCAGCTTAATGGGCGGACCGCGAGATGAGCAGTTCTTC.

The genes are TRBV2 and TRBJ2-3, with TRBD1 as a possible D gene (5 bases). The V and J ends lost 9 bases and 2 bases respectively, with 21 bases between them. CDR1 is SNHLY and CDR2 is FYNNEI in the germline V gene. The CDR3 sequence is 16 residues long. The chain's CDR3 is CARDTGPSSHTDTQYF. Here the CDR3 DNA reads TGTGCCAGGGACACAGGTCCATCATCTCACACAGATACGCAGTATTTT.

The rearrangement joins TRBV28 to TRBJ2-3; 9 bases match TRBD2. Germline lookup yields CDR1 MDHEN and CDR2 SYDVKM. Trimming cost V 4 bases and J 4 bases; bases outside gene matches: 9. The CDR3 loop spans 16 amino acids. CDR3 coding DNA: TGTGCCAGCAGTTCTGTGCGGGGGGGAACGGCAGATACGCAGTATTTT. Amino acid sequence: CASSSVRGGTADTQYF.

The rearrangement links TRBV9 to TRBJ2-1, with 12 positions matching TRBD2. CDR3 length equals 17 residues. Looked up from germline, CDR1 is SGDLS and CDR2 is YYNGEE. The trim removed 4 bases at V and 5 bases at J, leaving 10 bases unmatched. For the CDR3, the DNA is TGTGCCAGCAGCCCAAGACTAGCGGGAGATGAGAACAATGAGCAGTTCTTC. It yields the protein CASSPRLAGDENNEQFF.

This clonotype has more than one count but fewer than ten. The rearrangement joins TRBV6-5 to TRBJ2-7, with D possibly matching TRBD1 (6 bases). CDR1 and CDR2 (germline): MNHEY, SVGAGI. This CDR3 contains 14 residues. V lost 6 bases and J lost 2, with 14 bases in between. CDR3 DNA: TGTGCCAGCAGCCGGACAGCACCTACCTACGAGCAGTACTTC. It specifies CASSRTAPTYEQYF.

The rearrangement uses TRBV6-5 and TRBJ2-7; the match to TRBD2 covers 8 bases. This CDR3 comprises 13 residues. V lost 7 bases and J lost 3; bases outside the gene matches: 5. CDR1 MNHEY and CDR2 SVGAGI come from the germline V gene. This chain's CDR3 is CASTSGGFYEQYF. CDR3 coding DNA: TGTGCCAGCACCAGCGGGGGTTTCTACGAGCAGTACTTC.

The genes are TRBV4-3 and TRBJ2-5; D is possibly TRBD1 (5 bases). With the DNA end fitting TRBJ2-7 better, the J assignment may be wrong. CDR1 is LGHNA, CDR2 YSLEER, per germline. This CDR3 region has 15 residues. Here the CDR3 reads CASSQEAGPDYEQYF. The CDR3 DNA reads TGCGCCAGCAGCCAAGAGGCAGGGCCTGACTACGAGCAGTACTTC.

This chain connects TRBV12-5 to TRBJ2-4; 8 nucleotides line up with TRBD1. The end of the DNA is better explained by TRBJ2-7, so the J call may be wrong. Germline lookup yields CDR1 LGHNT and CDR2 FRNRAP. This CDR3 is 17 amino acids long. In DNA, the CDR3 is TGTGCTAGTGGTTTTCTACCCCCCAAAACGACAGGGGACGAGCAGTACTTC. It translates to CASGFLPPKTTGDEQYF.

CDR3: CASSVLLAGGQKQFF. CDR3 DNA: TGTGCCAGCAGCGTCCTTTTAGCGGGGGGCCAAAAACAGTTCTTC. The chain is built from TRBV9 and TRBJ2-1, with 10 bases that match TRBD2. Trimming removed 2 bases from V and 13 bases from J; junction bases left unmatched: 12. CDR3 length equals 15 residues. Per the germline V gene, CDR1 is SGDLS and CDR2 is YYNGEE.